This T cell receptor beta chain emerged from a study of blood T cell repertoires in COVID-19. Study overall: COVID-19 samples, acute and convalescent, were from the United States, Italy and Spain. T cells, B-cell-depleted T cells, or PBMCs supplied cDNA or gDNA.

In the original workflow: Amplified reference gene primers provided the basis for estimating nucleated cell counts. Only in-frame clones appear in the TCRdb table, and some are missing; sequencing was by immunoSEQ multiplex PCR. The D gene and trimming were derived from the DNA, and the V and J assignments and clone size from that table. In the table there are about 68,000 clones, 80% to 90% of which are singletons. Looked up from germline, CDR1 is MNHEY and CDR2 is SMNVEV (reference sequence). The CDR3 has 13 residues. V gave up 4 bases and J gave up 7 bases; unmatched junction bases: 7. The source material was peripheral blood. The gene calls are TRBV27 and TRBJ2-7, with 7 bases matching TRBD1. This receptor was taken from a human donor in a cohort sampled during active COVID-19. The CDR3 sequence: CASSSTGVGEQYF. The CDR3 DNA sequence: TGTGCCAGCAGTTCCACAGGGGTTGGGGAGCAGTACTTC.